This T cell receptor (beta chain) originates from a study of early T cells in non-severe SARS-CoV-2 infection. Study-wide background: Unsorted whole-blood RNA was sequenced in bulk, leaving chains unpaired. Findings and caveats of the study: VDJdb matching, biased toward anti-spike CD8 responses, missed private and CD4 specificities.

This clonotype occurred many times. Its antigen is unknown. The CDR3 covers 15 residues. J was trimmed by 6 bases and V by 0 bases; bases with no gene match: 1. Germline CDR1 reads LNHNV; CDR2 reads YYDKDF (reference sequence). Unique molecular identifiers tagged individual cDNA molecules. MiXCR, run by TCRdb on the 5' RACE reads, gives a single entry per CDR3 protein. Altogether 90,000 to 130,000 distinct CDR3 sequences are present, 10% to 15% being singletons, with the ten largest covering approximately 3.8%. The receptor's source is an adult who was a healthcare worker with PCR-confirmed SARS-CoV-2 infection or an uninfected control (not recorded which). The V gene is TRBV15, the J gene TRBJ2-2, with 10 bases identical to TRBD1. This sample comprised whole blood, obtained at baseline. Here the CDR3 reads CATSREGTGAGELFF. The CDR3 DNA sequence: TGTGCCACCAGCAGAGAGGGGACAGGGGCCGGGGAGCTGTTTTTT.